Listed below are T cell receptor beta chains from one sample, sequenced in a study of T cell responses to AZD1222 COVID-19 vaccine. Repertoires were generated with immunoSEQ multiplex PCR, while TCRdb's copy carries only in-frame clones and drops some. The sample lists 150,000 or so clones, about 92% occurring once. The sample consisted of peripheral blood, taken 28 days after the second AZD1222 dose. These receptors were taken from an adult who received the AZD1222 COVID-19 vaccine. CDR3s include the opening cysteine and the closing phenylalanine or tryptophan. D genes are given only for firm matches. Clone size, where shown, is once, few, many, or a class for clones that have expanded.

j_gene | d_gene | abundance | v_gene | CDR3nt | CDR3aa
TRBJ1-2 | NA | NA | TRBV5-6 | TGTGCCAGCAGCTTGGAGTCGGTTCGGGGTGGCTACACCTTC | CASSLESVRGGYTF
TRBJ2-5 | TRBD1 | NA | TRBV2 | TGTGCCAGCAGAGACAGGGGGGGGACCCAGTACTTC | CASRDRGGTQYF
TRBJ1-2 | NA | NA | TRBV3-1/TRBV3-2 | TGTGCCAGCAGCTCCGGGACATCGATCGGCTACACCTTC | CASSSGTSIGYTF
TRBJ2-5 | TRBD1 | NA | TRBV10-3 | TGTGCCATCAGTCCGGGACAGGGCGAGACCCAGTACTTC | CAISPGQGETQYF
TRBJ1-5 | NA | once | TRBV10-3 | TGTGCCATCAATCCTGGGGGGAATCAGCCCCAGCATTTT | CAINPGGNQPQHF
TRBJ1-1 | NA | NA | TRBV30 | TGTGCCTGGAGCAGGCAGCCTAACACTGAAGCTTTCTTT | CAWSRQPNTEAFF
TRBJ2-7 | NA | NA | TRBV28 | TGTGCCAGCAGTACTCCCAAATCCTACGAGCAGTACTTC | CASSTPKSYEQYF
TRBJ1-5 | TRBD1 | NA | TRBV19 | TGTGCCAGTACCCACCCGGGACAGAGCAGCAATCAGCCCCAGCATTTT | CASTHPGQSSNQPQHF
TRBJ2-5 | TRBD2 | NA | TRBV9 | TGTGCCAGCAGCGTAGCACATCCGGGGCTAGCGGGGGGAGAGACCCAGTACTTC | CASSVAHPGLAGGETQYF
TRBJ1-2 | TRBD1 | once | TRBV3-1/TRBV3-2 | TGTGCCAGCAGCCATAACAGGGGCCAAAACTATGGCTACACCTTC | CASSHNRGQNYGYTF
TRBJ2-3 | NA | NA | TRBV2 | TGTGCCAGCAGTGAAAGTTACTTAAGGGGCAATACGCAGTATTTT | CASSESYLRGNTQYF
TRBJ2-5 | NA | NA | TRBV5-1 | TGCGCCAGCAGCTTGGACGTCGGGCCGCAAGAGACCCAGTACTTC | CASSLDVGPQETQYF
TRBJ1-6 | TRBD1 | NA | TRBV5-6 | TGTGCCAGCAGCACACCGGGACAGGGGGGATATAATTCACCCCTCCACTTT | CASSTPGQGGYNSPLHF
TRBJ1-4 | NA | NA | TRBV6-6 | TGTGCCAGCAGTTACTCAGGGGGGCTTGCTGAAAAACTGTTTTTT | CASSYSGGLAEKLFF
TRBJ2-3 | TRBD1 | NA | TRBV19 | TGTGCCAGTAGTATTCCCACAGGGGGCGGCACAGATACGCAGTATTTT | CASSIPTGGGTDTQYF
TRBJ1-6 | TRBD1 | NA | TRBV27 | TGTGCCAGCAGTTTACTATCCAGGGGGTCTAATTCACCCCTCCACTTT | CASSLLSRGSNSPLHF
TRBJ1-6 | TRBD1 | NA | TRBV15 | TGTGCCACCAGCAGAGATCCCGGACAGGGTAGTTCACCCCTCCACTTT | CATSRDPGQGSSPLHF
TRBJ1-1 | TRBD1 | few | TRBV11-2 | TGTGCCAGCAGCTTAGTGGGGACAGGGGCGGGGACTGAAGCTTTCTTT | CASSLVGTGAGTEAFF
TRBJ2-1 | TRBD2 | NA | TRBV27 | TGTGCCAGCAGTTTATATGGCGGGAGTACCTATGAGCAGTTCTTC | CASSLYGGSTYEQFF
TRBJ2-3 | TRBD2 | NA | TRBV18 | TGTGCCAGCTCACCACCCGCGGGGGGCCAGACAGATACGCAGTATTTT | CASSPPAGGQTDTQYF
TRBJ1-5 | TRBD1 | NA | TRBV28 | TGTGCCAGCAGCATGACAGGGTCAAGCCAGCCCCAGCATTTT | CASSMTGSSQPQHF
TRBJ1-2 | NA | NA | TRBV28 | TGTGCCAGCAGTTTACAGGGATCTAACTATGGCTACACCTTC | CASSLQGSNYGYTF
TRBJ1-1 | NA | NA | TRBV6-5 | TGTGCCAGCAGTTACCCCCCGGGGGGCACTGAAGCTTTCTTT | CASSYPPGGTEAFF
TRBJ2-7 | NA | NA | TRBV5-1 | TGCGCCAGCAGCTTGGGTAACTACGAGCAGTACTTC | CASSLGNYEQYF
TRBJ2-4 | NA | NA | TRBV5-4 | TGTGCCAGCAGCTCGGAGGGGCAGGGGATACTAGCCAAAAACATTCAGTACTTC | CASSSEGQGILAKNIQYF
TRBJ2-1 | TRBD2 | NA | TRBV4-2 | TGTGCCAGCAGCCAAGCCACAGGACTAGCGGGGGCGAATGAGCAGTTCTTC | CASSQATGLAGANEQFF
TRBJ1-4 | NA | NA | TRBV19 | TGTGCCAGTAGTATTTGGAACCCTGCAACTAATGAAAAACTGTTTTTT | CASSIWNPATNEKLFF
TRBJ2-7 | TRBD1 | NA | TRBV5-4 | TGTGCCAGCAGCTCAGCCCGGGACAGGGGCCCCGAGCAGTACTTC | CASSSARDRGPEQYF
TRBJ1-6 | NA | NA | TRBV10-3 | TGTGCCATCAGTCCGGGGGCTGGTGGTTCACCCCTCCACTTT | CAISPGAGGSPLHF
TRBJ2-2 | NA | NA | TRBV5-1 | TGCGCCAGCAGCCCGGGGGCAGTAAGCACCGGGGAGCTGTTTTTT | CASSPGAVSTGELFF
TRBJ1-1 | TRBD1 | once | TRBV18 | TGTGCCAGCTCACCCGACAGGGCGAGTACTGAAGCTTTCTTT | CASSPDRASTEAFF
TRBJ2-7 | NA | NA | TRBV2 | TGTGCCAGCAGTGATAAGGGCTCCCATGCGGGGGAGCAGTACTTC | CASSDKGSHAGEQYF
TRBJ2-5 | NA | NA | TRBV28 | TGTGCCAGCAGTCCGGGACTTCAAGAGACCCAGTACTTC | CASSPGLQETQYF
TRBJ1-6 | NA | NA | TRBV30 | TGTGCCTGGAGTGAGGGCAGATATAATTCACCCCTCCACTTT | CAWSEGRYNSPLHF
TRBJ1-5 | TRBD1 | NA | TRBV12-3/TRBV12-4 | TGTGCCAGCAGGGACAGGCCCGGTCAGCCCCAGCATTTT | CASRDRPGQPQHF
TRBJ1-4 | NA | NA | TRBV30 | TGTGCCTGGAGCACCCTGAGAGAAAAACTGTTTTTT | CAWSTLREKLFF
TRBJ2-5 | TRBD2 | NA | TRBV4-1 | TGCGCCAGCAGGGGTACTAGCGGGGGGGCCCGAGAGACCCAGTACTTC | CASRGTSGGARETQYF
TRBJ2-3 | TRBD1 | NA | TRBV27 | TGTGCCAGCAGCCCAGGACAGGGGGTCGATACGCAGTATTTT | CASSPGQGVDTQYF
TRBJ1-1 | NA | NA | TRBV9 | TGTGCCAGCAGCGCAACAGGGACTCGAGCTTTCTTT | CASSATGTRAFF
TRBJ2-5 | TRBD2 | NA | TRBV5-1 | TGCGCCAGCAGCGAGGGACTAGCGGAGACCCAGTACTTC | CASSEGLAETQYF
TRBJ2-1 | NA | NA | TRBV3-1/TRBV3-2 | TGTGCCAGCAGCCAAGTTAGGGGGAATGAGCAGTTCTTC | CASSQVRGNEQFF
TRBJ1-6 | TRBD1 | NA | TRBV10-3 | TGTGCCATCAGAGGACAGGGGCGCTCACCCCTCCACTTT | CAIRGQGRSPLHF
TRBJ1-5 | NA | NA | TRBV5-5 | TGTGCCAGCAGCGTAATGGCGGTCATGTATCAGCCCCAGCATTTT | CASSVMAVMYQPQHF
TRBJ2-1 | NA | NA | TRBV7-3 | TGTGCCAGCAGCTTAATTGGCTACAATGAGCAGTTCTTC | CASSLIGYNEQFF
TRBJ2-1 | NA | NA | TRBV7-2 | TGTGCCAGCAGCCCACGGGGCCTACCCTCCTACAATGAGCAGTTCTTC | CASSPRGLPSYNEQFF